This T cell receptor (beta chain) came from a study of blood T cells in healthy people across ages. Points from the study as a whole: The study regarded diversity estimates from one million T cells as underestimates. Leaving the PBMCs unsorted stopped any conclusive comparison of naive versus antigen-experienced cells. Per million T cells, TCR beta diversity dropped about linearly as age rose.

This clonotype was recorded a few times. Its cognate antigen is unknown. Total RNA was isolated from each sample in quantities of at least 6 micrograms. V lost 5 bases to trimming and J lost 7 bases, with 18 bases between them. This CDR3 spans 14 amino acids. Germline CDR1 and CDR2: MNHEY and SMNVEV (reference sequence). Using a J-beta primer mix together with a sample-barcoded 5' primer, a second PCR was run for roughly 6 to 11 cycles. A single record per CDR3 protein comes from TCRdb applying MiXCR to the 5' RACE reads. The sample lists 780,000 or so distinct CDR3 sequences, about 53% occurring once.

The sequence derives from an elderly man in good health. Material for sequencing was blood. The chain has TRBV27 and TRBJ2-7; TRBD1 might be the D (5 bases). CDR3 in DNA: TGTGCCAGCAGTCGGACATTTCGGGCTACAGAGCAGTACTTC. This translates into CASSRTFRATEQYF.